This T cell receptor (beta chain) derives from a study of cytomegalovirus exposure and HLA in healthy donors. Study-wide findings and caveats: In a later analysis, an Asian-associated ancestry cluster reportedly showed fewer N-insertions than the roughly 710-donor mean. Available immune exposure information covered CMV serostatus only.

Remarks on this clone: Its antigen is undetermined.

V lost 7 bases, J lost 2 bases, and 14 bases lay in between. CDR1 is SNHLY, CDR2 FYNNEI, per germline. The CDR3 sequence is 14 residues long. PCR employed 60 Vbeta and 13 Jbeta primers. The data were produced by immunoSEQ multiplex PCR, yet TCRdb's version contains in-frame clones alone and is incomplete. The sample has a few hundred thousand clones; 75% to 80% are singletons. The TCR sequence derives from a man aged 18 to 29 in good health and CMV-seronegative. V usage is TRBV2 and J usage is TRBJ2-5, with D uncertain. Material for sequencing was PBMCs. CDR3: CASKAQQIQETQYF. The CDR3 DNA sequence: TGTGCCAGCAAAGCGCAGCAAATTCAAGAGACCCAGTACTTC.